The T cell receptor beta chain under discussion was sequenced for a study of blood T cell repertoires in COVID-19. The V and J ends lost 4 bases and 4 bases, in that order; junction bases with no gene match: 3. The CDR3 has 13 residues. CDR1 MNHEY and CDR2 SVGEGT come from the germline V gene. Authors' data handling: Estimation of nucleated cell counts relied on the amplification of reference gene primers. Some clones are missing from TCRdb's copy, which holds only in-frame ones; the method was immunoSEQ multiplex PCR. V and J calls and clone size are as listed in that table; D and trimming were resolved from the DNA. Of 60,000 to 75,000 clones in the sample, around 89% were seen once.

The V and J genes are TRBV6-2 or TRBV6-3 and TRBJ2-5; 7 positions agree with TRBD2. Sample: peripheral blood. This receptor was taken from a human donor in a cohort sampled during active COVID-19. The CDR3 nucleotides read TGTGCCAGCAGTTCGGGACTAAGAGAGACCCAGTACTTC. It codes for CASSSGLRETQYF.